Each of the 28 T cell receptor beta chains below was sequenced from the same sample in a study of T cell responses to AZD1222 COVID-19 vaccine. Repertoires were generated with immunoSEQ multiplex PCR, while TCRdb's copy carries only in-frame clones and drops some. The sample holds roughly 8,000 clones; 88% are singletons and the top ten take less than 9%. The source was peripheral blood, collected 28 days after the second AZD1222 dose. The origin of the receptors is an adult who received the AZD1222 COVID-19 vaccine.

The chain is built from TRBV11-2 and TRBJ2-2, with D unclear. This CDR3 has 13 amino acids. Looked up from germline, CDR1 is SGHAT and CDR2 is FQNNGV. V was cut by 0 bases and J by 7 bases, with 6 bases left in between. This chain's CDR3 is CASSLDSRGELFF. DNA of the CDR3: TGTGCCAGCAGCTTAGATAGCCGCGGGGAGCTGTTTTTT.

The chain joins TRBV6-2 or TRBV6-3 to TRBJ2-3, with D uncertain. The CDR3 consists of 12 residues. V lost 4 bases, J lost 7 bases, and 9 bases lay in between. Germline CDR1 reads MNHEY; CDR2 reads SVGEGT. The CDR3 bases are TGTGCCAGCAGTTTTTCGGCAAATACGCAGTATTTT. Residues: CASSFSANTQYF.

V and J are TRBV28 and TRBJ2-7; D is unclear. CDR1 and CDR2 (germline): MDHEN, SYDVKM. The CDR3 spans 13 residues. The V and J ends lost 4 bases and 1 base respectively, with 8 bases between them. CDR3 residues: CASSSTRSYEQYF. Written as DNA, the CDR3 is TGTGCCAGCAGTTCCACACGATCCTACGAGCAGTACTTC.

This clone was seen a handful of times. The chain couples TRBV12-3 or TRBV12-4 to TRBJ2-5; D gene ambiguous. CDR3 length: 12 amino acids. V lost 5 bases and J lost 5, with 9 bases in between. The CDR3 DNA sequence: TGTGCCAGCAGTCAGGCCGGGGAGACCCAGTACTTC. It specifies CASSQAGETQYF.

V usage is TRBV7-2 and J usage is TRBJ1-2, with no clear D. CDR1 is SGHTA, CDR2 FQGNSA, per germline. V dropped 6 bases and J dropped 6 bases, with 17 bases sitting between them. The CDR3 is made up of 14 amino acids. The CDR3 sequence: CASRPGGGTDGYTF. Written as DNA, the CDR3 is TGTGCCAGCAGGCCTGGCGGAGGAACAGATGGCTACACCTTC. Drawing the rest from reference TRBV7-2 and TRBJ1-2, the complete variable domain is GAGVSQSPSNKVTEKGKDVELRCDPISGHTALYWYRQSLGQGLEFLIYFQGNSAPDKSGLPSDRFSAERTGGSVSTLTIQRTQQEDSAVYLCASRPGGGTDGYTFGSGTRLTVV.

The chain couples TRBV4-2 to TRBJ2-5, with D tentatively TRBD2 (5 bases). The CDR3 is made up of 13 amino acids. V was shortened by 2 bases and J by 7 bases, with 11 bases between the two germline ends. Germline values: CDR1 LGHNA, CDR2 YNFKEQ. The CDR3 region has the DNA TGTGCCAGCAGCCAATCACAAGAGGGGACCCAGTACTTC. The encoded protein is CASSQSQEGTQYF.

V and J are TRBV3-1 (or the pseudogene TRBV3-2) and TRBJ1-5; no clear D. The CDR3 covers 12 residues. CDR1 and CDR2 (germline): LGHDT, YNNKEL (reference sequence). V lost 2 bases and J lost 7, with 6 bases in between. In DNA, the CDR3 is TGTGCCAGCAGCCAATATCAGCAGCCCCAGCATTTT. Translating gives CASSQYQQPQHF.

The chain recombines TRBV25-1 with TRBJ2-1, with D possibly matching TRBD1 (5 bases). This CDR3 is 16 amino acids long. V shed 5 bases and J shed 2 bases, with 16 bases lying between them. Germline V gene sequence: CDR1 MGHDK, CDR2 SYGVNS. The DNA for the CDR3 is TGTGCCAGCAGTCCCTCAGGGTTGGGCGCCTACAATGAGCAGTTCTTC. Protein: CASSPSGLGAYNEQFF.

The rearrangement joins TRBV6-9 to TRBJ1-6, with TRBD1 matching over 9 bases. The CDR3 loop spans 20 amino acids. Unmatched junction bases numbered 14, after V lost 4 bases and J lost 1 base. Germline loops: CDR1 MNHGY, CDR2 SVAAGI. The CDR3 nucleotides read TGTGCCAGCAGTTCCCTAGACAGGGGGAGAGGAACGTCCTATAATTCACCCCTCCACTTT. This gives the protein CASSSLDRGRGTSYNSPLHF.

J is TRBJ2-4 and V is TRBV19, with a possible D match to TRBD1 (6 bases). The CDR3 extends over 17 amino acids. CDR1 LNHDA and CDR2 SQIVND come from the germline V gene (reference sequence). V was pared by 3 bases and J by 0 bases, with 15 bases between. CDR3 amino acids: CASSMDTGFAAKNIQYF. CDR3 in DNA: TGTGCCAGTAGTATGGATACAGGGTTTGCAGCCAAAAACATTCAGTACTTC.

There are a few counts of this clone. The chain couples TRBV9 to TRBJ1-1; tentative D call: TRBD1 (6 bases). Germline CDR1 SGDLS, CDR2 YYNGEE. CDR3 length: 14 residues. V was trimmed by 4 bases and J by 2 bases, leaving 12 bases between them. The CDR3, as DNA: TGTGCCAGCAGCCACCCGGGGGCTAACACTGAAGCTTTCTTT. Its translation: CASSHPGANTEAFF.

The V gene is TRBV5-5, the J gene TRBJ2-7, with 9 positions matching TRBD2. The germline V gene has CDR1 SGHKS and CDR2 YYEKEE (reference sequence). The CDR3 runs to 17 residues. V gave up 4 bases and J gave up 2 bases; unmatched junction bases: 13. The CDR3 is CASSGRLAGSPPYEQYF. In DNA, the CDR3 is TGTGCCAGCAGCGGACGGCTAGCGGGGAGTCCCCCCTACGAGCAGTACTTC.

The gene calls are TRBV6-5 and TRBJ1-4, with a possible D match to TRBD1 (6 bases). The germline V gene has CDR1 MNHEY and CDR2 SVGAGI. Trimming stripped 5 bases from V and 4 bases from J, with 11 bases between. This CDR3 has 14 residues. In DNA, the CDR3 is TGTGCCAGCAGTACGGACAGCTATAATGAAAAACTGTTTTTT. Residues: CASSTDSYNEKLFF.

The chain employs TRBV28 and TRBJ1-2, with TRBD1 matching 8 bases. The CDR3 contains 15 residues. Germline CDR1 MDHEN, CDR2 SYDVKM. Trimming took 2 bases from V and 6 from J; bases not matched to a gene: 8. The DNA for the CDR3 is TGTGCCAGCAGTTTACCGGGCAGGGGGCAGCATGGCTACACCTTC. Amino acid sequence: CASSLPGRGQHGYTF.

The chain uses TRBV23-1 and TRBJ2-2; no firm D call. TRBV23-1 is an ORF for which the function is uncertain. The CDR3 runs 13 residues. The V end was cut by 4 bases, the J end by 3 bases, with 6 bases between. CDR3 bases: TGCGCCAGCAGTCTAGGGTACACCGGGGAGCTGTTTTTT. Amino acids: CASSLGYTGELFF.

A single count supports this clone. This chain connects TRBV2 to TRBJ2-7; 9 bases are a match to TRBD1. This CDR3 comprises 15 residues. The germline V gene encodes CDR1 SNHLY and CDR2 FYNNEI. Trimming removed 4 bases from V and 2 bases from J; junction bases left unmatched: 6. CDR3 in DNA: TGTGCCAGCAGTGCATCCGGGACAGGGCCCTACGAGCAGTACTTC. Encoded protein: CASSASGTGPYEQYF.

The rearrangement links TRBV7-2 to TRBJ2-7; tentatively, D is TRBD2 (5 bases). Germline V gene data show CDR1 as SGHTA and CDR2 as FQGNSA. V lost 0 bases and J lost 1, with 7 bases in between. The CDR3 is 14 amino acids. The CDR3 nucleotides are TGTGCCAGCAGCTTAGCCGGGGTTTCCTACGAGCAGTACTTC. This gives the protein CASSLAGVSYEQYF.

This chain uses TRBV7-2 with TRBJ2-1; TRBD2 aligns across 7 bases. Germline CDR1 and CDR2: SGHTA and FQGNSA. CDR3 length equals 15 residues. J lost 9 bases, V lost 3 bases, and 11 bases had no gene match. This CDR3 is CASSFWGRAGGEQFF. The CDR3, as DNA: TGTGCCAGCAGCTTCTGGGGGAGGGCCGGCGGTGAGCAGTTCTTC.

This clone has a single count. The chain links TRBV5-8 to TRBJ2-1; TRBD1 matches 8 bases. CDR1 is SGHTS and CDR2 is YDEGEE in the germline V gene. There are 15 residues in the CDR3. V gave up 4 bases and J gave up 2 bases; unmatched junction bases: 5. The CDR3 loop reads CASSTGQGPYNEQFF. The CDR3 DNA is TGTGCCAGCAGCACCGGACAGGGCCCCTACAATGAGCAGTTCTTC.

DNA for the CDR3: TGTGCCAGCAGTCCCGGGACAGGGGTCACAGATACGCAGTATTTT. Translated, it gives CASSPGTGVTDTQYF. The rearrangement uses TRBV6-5 and TRBJ2-3; 10 nucleotides match TRBD1. Germline CDR1 reads MNHEY; CDR2 reads SVGAGI. The trim removed 5 bases at V and 2 bases at J, leaving 4 bases unmatched. There are 15 residues in the CDR3.

The chain links TRBV4-2 to TRBJ1-5; 7 bases line up with TRBD1. In germline, CDR1 is LGHNA, CDR2 YNFKEQ. The CDR3 consists of 18 residues. V was pared by 1 base and J by 0 bases, with 9 bases of the junction left unmatched. The CDR3 DNA sequence: TGTGCCAGCAGCCAAGGACAGGGAAGGGGGTCTAGCAATCAGCCCCAGCATTTT. Translating gives CASSQGQGRGSSNQPQHF.

The V call is TRBV18, the J call TRBJ1-1; 9 nucleotides line up with TRBD1. Germline values: CDR1 KGHSH, CDR2 LQKENI. The V gene end was trimmed by 3 bases and the J gene end by 2 bases; junction bases not matched to a gene: 4. The CDR3 loop spans 15 amino acids. The DNA for the CDR3 is TGTGCCAGCTCACCTTGGACAGGGGTAAACACTGAAGCTTTCTTT. Encoded protein: CASSPWTGVNTEAFF.

The chain has TRBV29-1 and TRBJ2-2; a weak D match, TRBD2 (6 bases). Germline V gives CDR1 SQVTM, CDR2 ANQGSEA. With 3 bases removed from V and 4 bases from J, the gap between germline ends came to 9 bases. CDR3 length: 13 residues. This CDR3 reads CSVDKGGTGELFF. The DNA of the CDR3 is TGCAGCGTTGATAAGGGAGGCACCGGGGAGCTGTTTTTT.

This clone is large by share. V usage is TRBV11-2 and J usage is TRBJ1-3, with D hard to call. V shed 2 bases and J shed 3 bases, with 5 bases lying between them. From germline, CDR1 is SGHAT and CDR2 FQNNGV. The CDR3 is made up of 13 amino acids. CDR3 amino acids: CASSLLVGNTIYF. CDR3 sequence (DNA): TGTGCCAGCAGCTTATTGGTTGGAAACACCATATATTTT.

The chain recombines TRBV7-9 with TRBJ1-2, with 7 bases identical to TRBD1. There are 16 residues in the CDR3. The V segment lost 5 bases and the J segment 0 bases; nucleotides outside the gene matches: 9. The germline V gene has CDR1 SEHNR and CDR2 FQNEAQ (reference sequence). Here the CDR3 reads CASSLRGQASNYGYTF. The DNA of the CDR3 is TGTGCCAGCAGCCTCCGAGGACAGGCTTCTAACTATGGCTACACCTTC. Full variable domain (outside the CDR3, taken from reference TRBV7-9 and TRBJ1-2): DTGVSQNPRHKITKRGQNVTFRCDPISEHNRLYWYRQTLGQGPEFLTYFQNEAQLEKSRLLSDRFSAERPKGSFSTLEIQRTEQGDSAMYLCASSLRGQASNYGYTFGSGTRLTVV.

The CDR3 region has the DNA TGTGCCAGCAGTTACCCTAATCCCCCTGAAGCTTTCTTT. This codes for CASSYPNPPEAFF. The chain employs TRBV6-2 or TRBV6-3 and TRBJ1-1; D is ambiguous. Germline V gene data show CDR1 as MNHEY and CDR2 as SVGEGT. Deletions cut 2 bases from V and 6 bases from J, with 10 bases between. The CDR3 has 13 residues.

In this sample, this clone turned up once. The gene calls are TRBV27 and TRBJ1-5, with 8 positions matching TRBD1. The CDR3 extends over 15 amino acids. The J segment lost 2 bases and the V segment lost 5 bases, leaving 5 bases of the junction unmatched. Germline V CDR1 and CDR2: MNHEY, SMNVEV (reference sequence). CDR3 amino acids: CASSPGTGRNQPQHF. Here the CDR3 DNA reads TGTGCCAGCAGTCCTGGGACAGGCCGCAATCAGCCCCAGCATTTT.

This chain joins TRBV5-1 and TRBJ2-3; 9 bases are a match to TRBD2. The CDR3 is made up of 17 amino acids. The V gene end was trimmed by 1 base and the J gene end by 3 bases; junction bases not matched to a gene: 9. CDR1 is SGHRS, CDR2 YFSETQ, per germline. CDR3 region: CASSLRVGLAGTDTQYF. Written as DNA, the CDR3 is TGCGCCAGCAGCTTGAGAGTAGGGCTAGCGGGAACAGATACGCAGTATTTT.